This T cell receptor beta chain was retrieved from a study of beta chain features in type 1 diabetes. A remark on this clone: Its antigen is as yet unknown.

Study results and caveats: Type 1 diabetes patients showed a moderate but significant shortening of TCRB CDR3s in all four CD4+ subsets.

Purity exceeded 95% in all sorted populations. CDR3 size: 12 residues. CDR1 and CDR2 from the germline V gene are GTSNPN and SVGIG (reference sequence). Unmatched junction bases numbered 1, after V lost 1 base and J lost 11 bases. Of the isolated RNA, all was reverse transcribed, and so the sequenced material was expressed TCRB transcripts. Measured with immunoSEQ multiplex PCR; TCRdb has only the in-frame clones, and not every one. The repertoire holds under 200,000 clones, with less than 9.5% as singletons. The clonotype originates from a man between 18 and 29 years old in good health. The gene calls are TRBV30 and TRBJ1-6; 8 bases match TRBD1. Sequencing used central memory CD4+ T cells from blood. The CDR3 DNA sequence: TGTGCCTGGAGTGGACAGGGGACACCCCTCCACTTT. Amino acid sequence: CAWSGQGTPLHF.